What follows is one T cell receptor (beta chain) and its context. Sequencing used immunoSEQ multiplex PCR; TCRdb keeps in-frame clones, though not all of them. The table includes over 750,000 clones, roughly 96% detected once. These data originate in a study of shared clonotypes between healthy human individuals. Naive CD8 isolation took CD45RO-negative cells positively selected for CCR7 and excluded terminally differentiated effector memory CD45RA+ cells. Germline assignment: CDR1 SEHNR and CDR2 FQNEAQ (reference sequence). This CDR3 has 15 residues. The junction had 7 bases not matched to a gene; V was cut back by 5 bases and J by 7 bases.

The rearrangement links TRBV7-9 to TRBJ2-2, with 10 bases lining up with TRBD2. The source is a man younger than 40 in good health. The sequencing input was naive CD8+ T cells sorted from blood. CDR3 in DNA: TGTGCCAGCAGCACAAAGCGGGAGGGCGGCGGGGAGCTGTTTTTT. Its translation: CASSTKREGGGELFF. Variable domain in full (rest from reference TRBV7-9 and TRBJ2-2): DTGVSQNPRHKITKRGQNVTFRCDPISEHNRLYWYRQTLGQGPEFLTYFQNEAQLEKSRLLSDRFSAERPKGSFSTLEIQRTEQGDSAMYLCASSTKREGGGELFFGEGSRLTVL.